The 4 T cell receptor beta chains below come from one sample, sequenced in a study of T cell changes during pregnancy in multiple sclerosis. Libraries were prepared by immunoSEQ multiplex PCR; TCRdb keeps only in-frame clonotypes and omits some of them. Of tens of thousands of clones listed, approximately 88% were seen once; the top ten hold approximately 1.6%. This specimen was peripheral blood, taken in the first trimester of pregnancy. The receptors shown here come from a female donor with multiple sclerosis, enrolled in a pregnancy study.

This clone was seen only a few times. The chain employs TRBV2 and TRBJ1-1, with a weak D call TRBD1 (5 bases). V lost 3 bases and J 3 bases, leaving 11 bases between the germline ends. The CDR3 runs to 14 residues. Germline CDR1 SNHLY, CDR2 FYNNEI. The CDR3 DNA is TGTGCCAGCAGTGATGGGCAGGGATACACTGAAGCTTTCTTT. Its translation is CASSDGQGYTEAFF.

CDR3 bases: TGTGCCACTGGGGACAGGGTCCCCTACGAGCAGTACTTC. This codes for CATGDRVPYEQYF. The chain is built from TRBV7-8 and TRBJ2-7; 9 bases map to TRBD1. The V gene's germline CDR1 is SGHVS and CDR2 FQNEAQ. Germline trimming cut 10 bases from V and 2 bases from J; bases unmatched to any gene: 6. The CDR3 runs to 13 residues. Complete variable domain (other parts from reference TRBV7-8 and TRBJ2-7): GAGVSQSPRYKVAKRGQDVALRCDPISGHVSLFWYQQALGQGPEFLTYFQNEAQLDKSGLPSDRFFAERPEGSVSTLKIQRTQQEDSAVYLCATGDRVPYEQYFGPGTRLTVT.

The V gene is TRBV19, the J gene TRBJ2-3; 12 nucleotides agree with TRBD2. In germline, CDR1 is LNHDA, CDR2 SQIVND (reference sequence). Germline trimming cut 4 bases from V and 1 base from J; bases unmatched to any gene: 3. The CDR3 spans 16 residues. The CDR3 here is CASSRLAGEGTDTQYF. In DNA, the CDR3 is TGTGCCAGTAGTAGACTAGCGGGAGAGGGCACAGATACGCAGTATTTT.

The rearrangement links TRBV18 to TRBJ2-2, with TRBD1 identical over 9 bases. CDR1 and CDR2 from the germline V gene are KGHSH and LQKENI. There are 14 residues in the CDR3. Trimming removed 3 bases from V and 7 bases from J; junction bases left unmatched: 3. The CDR3 DNA follows: TGTGCCAGCTCACCGGACAGGGGAGACGGGGAGCTGTTTTTT. It encodes CASSPDRGDGELFF.